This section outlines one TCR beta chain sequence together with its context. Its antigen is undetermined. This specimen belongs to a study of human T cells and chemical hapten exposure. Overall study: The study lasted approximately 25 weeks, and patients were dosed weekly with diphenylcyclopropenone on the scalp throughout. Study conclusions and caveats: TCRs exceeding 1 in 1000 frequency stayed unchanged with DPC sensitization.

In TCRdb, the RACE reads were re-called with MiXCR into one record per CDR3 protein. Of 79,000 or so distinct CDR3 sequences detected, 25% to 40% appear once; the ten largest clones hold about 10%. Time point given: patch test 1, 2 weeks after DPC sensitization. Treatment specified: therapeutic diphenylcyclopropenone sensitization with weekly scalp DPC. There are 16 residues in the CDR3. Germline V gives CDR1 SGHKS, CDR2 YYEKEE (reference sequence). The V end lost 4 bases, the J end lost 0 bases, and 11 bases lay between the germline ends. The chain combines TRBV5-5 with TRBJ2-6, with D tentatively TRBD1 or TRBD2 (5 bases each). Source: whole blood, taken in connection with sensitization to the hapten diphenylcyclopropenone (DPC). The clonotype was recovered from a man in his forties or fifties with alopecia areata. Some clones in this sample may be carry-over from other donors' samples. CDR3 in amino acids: CASSPVGTSGANVLTF. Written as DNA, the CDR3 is TGTGCCAGCAGCCCCGTAGGGACCTCTGGGGCCAACGTCCTGACTTTC.